This T cell receptor (beta chain) was profiled in a study of graft-versus-host responses after intestinal transplantation. Overall study: Grafts that recipients had were multivisceral, liver-intestinal, or isolated intestinal transplants. Every transplant recipient was induced with anti-thymocyte globulin, then maintained on tacrolimus and steroids for roughly 3 years. Study findings and constraints: Across patients carrying graft-donor T cell macrochimerism, allografts held high graft-versus-host to host-versus-graft clonal ratios.

Clones were sequenced by immunoSEQ multiplex PCR, and TCRdb holds only the in-frame ones, with some missing. The repertoire holds 50,000 to 60,000 clones, with around 90% as singletons. On this clone: Its matching antigen is unknown.

The CDR3 runs to 14 residues. Germline CDR1 is SGHKS and CDR2 is YYEKEE (reference sequence). V lost 0 bases and J 3 bases, leaving 8 bases between the germline ends. The chain has TRBV5-5 and TRBJ2-3; D is ambiguous. The sequence was obtained from a human donor who was the organ donor for an intestinal transplant. This specimen was unstimulated CD4+ T cells sorted from spleen or lymph node cells, taken before transplant. In DNA form, the CDR3 reads TGTGCCAGCAGCTTGGTACCGGGTACAGATACGCAGTATTTT. This gives the protein CASSLVPGTDTQYF.